Following are 7 T cell receptor beta chains from one sample sequenced in a study of cytomegalovirus exposure and HLA in healthy donors. Vbeta (60) and Jbeta (13) primers were used in the PCR. The data were produced by immunoSEQ multiplex PCR, yet TCRdb's version contains in-frame clones alone and is incomplete. The table lists under 200,000 clones, around 80% of them singletons. Sequencing was done on a sample of PBMCs. The receptors shown here come from a woman between 40 and 55 years old in good health and CMV-seronegative.

The rearrangement uses TRBV11-2 and TRBJ1-1; no clear D gene. The CDR3 is 13 residues long. In germline, CDR1 is SGHAT, CDR2 FQNNGV. Trimming pared 4 bases from V and 5 bases from J, leaving 11 bases between. The CDR3 nucleotides are TGTGCCAGCAGCTCACCCGGGGAGACTGAAGCTTTCTTT. It yields the protein CASSSPGETEAFF.

V and J are TRBV7-3 and TRBJ2-2; 7 bases agree with TRBD2. Trimming cost V 2 bases and J 1 base; bases outside gene matches: 4. Germline values: CDR1 SGHTA, CDR2 FQGTGA. The CDR3 totals 16 residues. The CDR3 loop reads CASSLLGGRNTGELFF. CDR3 DNA: TGTGCCAGCAGCTTATTAGGCGGGAGGAACACCGGGGAGCTGTTTTTT. Full variable domain (rest looked up from reference TRBV7-3 and TRBJ2-2): GAGVSQTPSNKVTEKGKYVELRCDPISGHTALYWYRQSLGQGPEFLIYFQGTGAADDSGLPNDRFFAVRPEGSVSTLKIQRTERGDSAVYLCASSLLGGRNTGELFFGEGSRLTVL.

The chain is built from TRBV5-6 and TRBJ2-7; 10 nucleotides align to TRBD1. V was pared by 2 bases and J by 2 bases, with 4 bases of the junction left unmatched. This CDR3 is built from 15 residues. The germline V gene has CDR1 SGHDT and CDR2 YYEEEE. The CDR3 sequence is CASSFTGTGAYEQYF. CDR3 nucleotide sequence: TGTGCCAGCAGCTTCACCGGGACAGGGGCCTACGAGCAGTACTTC.

This clone was recorded once. CDR3 nucleotides: TGTGCCAGCAGTGAAAGGAGTGGGCTAGCGCCCCCCCGGAAGCAGTTCTTC. This translates into CASSERSGLAPPRKQFF. The chain has TRBV6-1 and TRBJ2-1; maybe TRBD2 (6 bases). Per the germline V gene, CDR1 is MNHNS and CDR2 is SASEGT. The ends were cut back, 2 bases at V and 11 bases at J, with 25 bases in the middle. This CDR3 is built from 17 residues.

V and J are TRBV5-6 and TRBJ1-2; tentative D call: TRBD1 (6 bases). The CDR3 is 13 residues long. V shed 2 bases and J shed 8 bases, with 13 bases lying between them. From germline, CDR1 is SGHDT and CDR2 YYEEEE. For the CDR3, the DNA is TGTGCCAGCAGCTTCCGGGGGGCGCAGGGCTACACCTTC. It translates to CASSFRGAQGYTF. The whole variable domain, filled in from reference TRBV5-6 and TRBJ1-2, reads DAGVTQSPTHLIKTRGQQVTLRCSPKSGHDTVSWYQQALGQGPQFIFQYYEEEERQRGNFPDRFSGHQFPNYSSELNVNALLLGDSALYLCASSFRGAQGYTFGSGTRLTVV.

This rearrangement joins TRBV28 to TRBJ2-1; the D is unclear. Germline V gives CDR1 MDHEN, CDR2 SYDVKM. Trimming removed 8 bases from V and 7 bases from J, with 21 bases in between. CDR3 length: 15 amino acids. The CDR3 coding sequence is TGTGCCAGCTCTCCGCGACTCTCTTCCTGGAATGAGCAGTTCTTC. Its protein is CASSPRLSSWNEQFF.

V and J are TRBV28 and TRBJ1-2, with D unresolved. V gave up 8 bases and J gave up 8 bases, with 24 bases separating them. This CDR3 region has 15 residues. Germline V gene lookup returns CDR1 MDHEN and CDR2 SYDVKM. DNA of the CDR3: TGTGCCAGCGGTACCTCTGGCTTGGGAGGGCCCGGCTACACCTTC. Translation: CASGTSGLGGPGYTF.